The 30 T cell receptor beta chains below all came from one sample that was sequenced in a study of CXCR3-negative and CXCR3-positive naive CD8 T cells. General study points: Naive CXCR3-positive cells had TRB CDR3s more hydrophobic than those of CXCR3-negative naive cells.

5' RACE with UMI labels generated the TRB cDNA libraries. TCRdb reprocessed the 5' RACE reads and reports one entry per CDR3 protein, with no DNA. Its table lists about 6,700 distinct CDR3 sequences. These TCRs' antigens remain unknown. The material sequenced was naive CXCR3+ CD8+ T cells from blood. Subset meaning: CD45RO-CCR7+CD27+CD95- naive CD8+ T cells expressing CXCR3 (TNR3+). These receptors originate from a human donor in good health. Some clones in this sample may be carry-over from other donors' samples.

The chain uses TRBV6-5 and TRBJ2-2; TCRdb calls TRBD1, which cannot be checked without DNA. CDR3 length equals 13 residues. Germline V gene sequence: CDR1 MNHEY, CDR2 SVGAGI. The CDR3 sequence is CAITGTNTGELFF.

This CDR3 is CASSLGRIEQYF. V and J are TRBV5-6 and TRBJ2-7. The CDR3 contains 12 residues. Germline CDR1 SGHDT, CDR2 YYEEEE.

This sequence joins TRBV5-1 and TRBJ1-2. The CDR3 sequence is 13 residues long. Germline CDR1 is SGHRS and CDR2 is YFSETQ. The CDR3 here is CASRPADNYGYTF.

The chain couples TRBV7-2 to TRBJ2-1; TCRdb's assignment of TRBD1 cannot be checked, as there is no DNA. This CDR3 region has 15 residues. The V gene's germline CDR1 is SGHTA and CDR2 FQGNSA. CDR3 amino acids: CASSEDRASYNEQFF.

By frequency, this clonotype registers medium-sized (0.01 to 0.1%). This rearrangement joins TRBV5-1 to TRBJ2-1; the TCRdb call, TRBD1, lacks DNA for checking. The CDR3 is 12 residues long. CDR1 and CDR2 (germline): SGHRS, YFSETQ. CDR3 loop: CASSLFRDEQFF.

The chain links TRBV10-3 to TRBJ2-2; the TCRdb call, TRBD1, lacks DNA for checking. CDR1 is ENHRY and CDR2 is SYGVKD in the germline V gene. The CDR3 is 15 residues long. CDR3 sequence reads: CATQPGDLSTGELFF.

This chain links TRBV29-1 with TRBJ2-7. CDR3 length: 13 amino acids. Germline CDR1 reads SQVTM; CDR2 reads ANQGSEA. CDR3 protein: CSVAFGAYYEQYF.

Here the CDR3 reads CASSLSPAYYEQYF. V and J are TRBV28 and TRBJ2-7. The CDR3 runs to 14 residues. The germline CDR1 and CDR2 sequences are MDHEN and SYDVKM.

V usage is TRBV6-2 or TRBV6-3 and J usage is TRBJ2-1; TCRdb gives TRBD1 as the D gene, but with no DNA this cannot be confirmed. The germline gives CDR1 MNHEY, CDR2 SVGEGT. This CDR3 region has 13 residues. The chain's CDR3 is CASFGTTTNEQFF.

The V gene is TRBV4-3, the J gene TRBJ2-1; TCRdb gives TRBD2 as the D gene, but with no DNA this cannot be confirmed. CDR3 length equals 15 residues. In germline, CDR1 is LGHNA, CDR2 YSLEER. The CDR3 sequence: CASSRKRETYNEQFF.

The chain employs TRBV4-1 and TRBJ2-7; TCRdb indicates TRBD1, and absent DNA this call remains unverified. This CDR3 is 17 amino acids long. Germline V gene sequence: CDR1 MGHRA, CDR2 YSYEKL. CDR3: CASSQVPPSGRFDEQYF.

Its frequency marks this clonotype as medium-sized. The CDR3 loop is CSVVTFSYNEQFF. The J gene is TRBJ2-1, the V gene TRBV29-1. Per germline, CDR1 SQVTM and CDR2 ANQGSEA. The CDR3 consists of 13 residues.

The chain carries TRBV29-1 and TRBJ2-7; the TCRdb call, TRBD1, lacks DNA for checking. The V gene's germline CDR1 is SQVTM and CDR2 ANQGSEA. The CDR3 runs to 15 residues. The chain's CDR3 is CSVERRRDRTYEQYF.

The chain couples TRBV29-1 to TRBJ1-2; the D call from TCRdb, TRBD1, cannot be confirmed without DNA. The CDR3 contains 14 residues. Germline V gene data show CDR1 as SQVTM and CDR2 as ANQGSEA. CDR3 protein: CSVGPKGQGGGYTF.

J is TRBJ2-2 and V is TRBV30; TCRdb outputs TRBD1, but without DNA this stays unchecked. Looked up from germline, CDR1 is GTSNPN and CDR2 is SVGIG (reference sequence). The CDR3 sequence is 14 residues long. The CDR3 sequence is CALRGTVNTGELFF.

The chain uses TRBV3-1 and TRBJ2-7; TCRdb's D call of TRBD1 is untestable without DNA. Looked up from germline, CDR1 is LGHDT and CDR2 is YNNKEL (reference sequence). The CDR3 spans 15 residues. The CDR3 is CASSARGRNEYEQYF.

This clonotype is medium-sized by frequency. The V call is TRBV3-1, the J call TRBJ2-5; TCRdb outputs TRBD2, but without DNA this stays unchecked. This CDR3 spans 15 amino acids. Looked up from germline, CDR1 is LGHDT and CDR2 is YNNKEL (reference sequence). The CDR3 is CASSNARVWQETQYF.

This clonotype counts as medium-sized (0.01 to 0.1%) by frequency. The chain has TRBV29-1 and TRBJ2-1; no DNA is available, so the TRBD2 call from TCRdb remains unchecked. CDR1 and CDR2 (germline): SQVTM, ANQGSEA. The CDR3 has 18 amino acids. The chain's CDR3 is CSVAALAGGPPFTDEQFF.

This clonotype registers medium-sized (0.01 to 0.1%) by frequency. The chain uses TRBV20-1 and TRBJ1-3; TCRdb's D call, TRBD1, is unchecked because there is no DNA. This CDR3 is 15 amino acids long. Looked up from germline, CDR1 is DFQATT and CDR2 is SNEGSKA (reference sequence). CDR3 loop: CSAIGPGPAGNTIYF.

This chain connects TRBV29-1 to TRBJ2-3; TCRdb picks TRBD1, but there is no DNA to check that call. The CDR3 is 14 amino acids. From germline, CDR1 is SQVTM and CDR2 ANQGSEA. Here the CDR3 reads CSVPFTGVTDTQYF.

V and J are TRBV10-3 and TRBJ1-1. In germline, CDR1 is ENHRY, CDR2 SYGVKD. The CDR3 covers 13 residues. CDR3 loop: CAIRGSTNTEAFF.

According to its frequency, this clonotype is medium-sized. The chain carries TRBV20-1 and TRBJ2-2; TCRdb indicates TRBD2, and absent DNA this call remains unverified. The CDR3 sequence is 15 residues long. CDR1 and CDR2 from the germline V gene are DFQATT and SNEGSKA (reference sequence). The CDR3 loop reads CSARLSGTNTGELFF.

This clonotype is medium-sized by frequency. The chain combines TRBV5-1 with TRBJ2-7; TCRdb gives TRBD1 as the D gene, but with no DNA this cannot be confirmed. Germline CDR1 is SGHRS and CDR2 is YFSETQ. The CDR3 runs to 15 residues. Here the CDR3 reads CASSRIGQFSYEQYF.

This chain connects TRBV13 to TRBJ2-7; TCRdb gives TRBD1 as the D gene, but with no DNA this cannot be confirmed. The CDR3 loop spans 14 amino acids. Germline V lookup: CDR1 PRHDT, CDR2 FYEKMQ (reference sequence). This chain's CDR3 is CASSLHRETYEQYF.

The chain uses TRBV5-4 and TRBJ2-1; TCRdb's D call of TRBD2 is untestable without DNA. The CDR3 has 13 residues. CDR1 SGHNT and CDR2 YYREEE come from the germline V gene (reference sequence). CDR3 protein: CASSLVAGNEQFF. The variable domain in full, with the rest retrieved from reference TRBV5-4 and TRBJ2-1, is ETGVTQSPTHLIKTRGQQVTLRCSSQSGHNTVSWYQQALGQGPQFIFQYYREEENGRGNFPPRFSGLQFPNYSSELNVNALELDDSALYLCASSLVAGNEQFFGPGTRLTVL.

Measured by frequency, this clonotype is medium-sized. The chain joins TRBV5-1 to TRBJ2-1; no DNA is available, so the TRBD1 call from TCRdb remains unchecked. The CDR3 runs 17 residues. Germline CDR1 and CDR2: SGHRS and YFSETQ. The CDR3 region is CASSLEETGILRSEQFF. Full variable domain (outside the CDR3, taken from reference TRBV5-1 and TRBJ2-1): KAGVTQTPRYLIKTRGQQVTLSCSPISGHRSVSWYQQTPGQGLQFLFEYFSETQRNKGNFPGRFSGRQFSNSRSEMNVSTLELGDSALYLCASSLEETGILRSEQFFGPGTRLTVL.

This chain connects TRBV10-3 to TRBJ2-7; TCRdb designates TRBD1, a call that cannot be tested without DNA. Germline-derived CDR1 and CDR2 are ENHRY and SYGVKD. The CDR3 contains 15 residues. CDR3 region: CASSATDRAAYEQYF.

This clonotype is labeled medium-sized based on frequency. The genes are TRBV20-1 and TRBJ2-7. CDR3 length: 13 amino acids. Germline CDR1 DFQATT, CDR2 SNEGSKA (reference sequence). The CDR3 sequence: CSARDVKTYEQYF.

CDR3 loop: CASTPRTGQNTGELFF. The chain employs TRBV6-6 and TRBJ2-2; the D gene TCRdb calls, TRBD1, cannot be checked with no DNA. Looked up from germline, CDR1 is MNHNY and CDR2 is SVGAGI (reference sequence). CDR3 length equals 16 residues.

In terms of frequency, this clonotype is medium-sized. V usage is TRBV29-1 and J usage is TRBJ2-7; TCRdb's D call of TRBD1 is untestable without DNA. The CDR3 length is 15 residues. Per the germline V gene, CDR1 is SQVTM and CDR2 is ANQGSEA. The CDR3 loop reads CSVEDLPPTNYEQYF.